This T cell receptor (beta chain) was identified in a study of response to subunit inactivated influenza vaccine. The table lists this clonotype with a count of one. V was cut by 6 bases and J by 2 bases, with 10 bases left in between. Germline V gene lookup returns CDR1 DFQATT and CDR2 SNEGSKA (reference sequence). This CDR3 is 12 amino acids long. One entry per CDR3 protein, called by TCRdb with MiXCR from the RT-PCR reads. The profile covers about 540,000 distinct CDR3 sequences, with roughly 25% appearing a single time and around 2.8% taken by the ten largest. These data also formed part of another study, on T cells expressing NK-cell markers. That paper states: The authors generated TCR beta cDNA through 5'RACE template switching with UMIs. The share of CD8+ T cells held by dominant NKG2C+ clonotypes was about 1.0-8% in about six donors.

This receptor was taken from a man in his forties or fifties who received an inactivated influenza vaccine. The specimen comprised CD4+ T cells sorted from PBMCs, sampled 11 to 12 days after vaccination. The V gene is TRBV20-1, the J gene TRBJ2-5; maybe TRBD1 (5 bases). CDR3 in DNA: TGCAGTGCAGACAGACAGCAAGAGACCCAGTACTTC. Protein: CSADRQQETQYF.